The 2 T cell receptor beta chains presented below share a single source sample, sequenced in a study of T cell repertoires in cytomegalovirus infection. Each CDR3 protein is one row after TCRdb ran MiXCR on the reads. The sample consists of around 550,000 distinct CDR3 sequences, around 27% of them appearing once. Sequencing input: PBMCs. These receptors originate from a human donor in good health (CMV status not recorded). Some clones in this sample may be carry-over from other donors' samples.

The V call is TRBV4-3, the J call TRBJ2-3; no reliable D call. Trimming shortened V by 0 bases and J by 0 bases, and 16 bases separated the two germline ends. From germline, CDR1 is LGHNA and CDR2 YSLEER. The CDR3 extends over 18 amino acids. In DNA form, the CDR3 reads TGCGCCAGCAGCCAAGAGCATTACAGTATCACTAGCACAGATACGCAGTATTTT. Protein: CASSQEHYSITSTDTQYF.

This clonotype was found a few times. V gene TRBV6-1 combines with J gene TRBJ1-1, with D unresolved. Germline CDR1 and CDR2: MNHNS and SASEGT. The CDR3 has 16 amino acids. V lost 5 bases and J lost 1, with 17 bases in between. The CDR3: CASSLDEGSPNTEAFF. CDR3 coding DNA: TGTGCCAGCAGTCTTGATGAAGGGAGCCCGAACACTGAAGCTTTCTTT.